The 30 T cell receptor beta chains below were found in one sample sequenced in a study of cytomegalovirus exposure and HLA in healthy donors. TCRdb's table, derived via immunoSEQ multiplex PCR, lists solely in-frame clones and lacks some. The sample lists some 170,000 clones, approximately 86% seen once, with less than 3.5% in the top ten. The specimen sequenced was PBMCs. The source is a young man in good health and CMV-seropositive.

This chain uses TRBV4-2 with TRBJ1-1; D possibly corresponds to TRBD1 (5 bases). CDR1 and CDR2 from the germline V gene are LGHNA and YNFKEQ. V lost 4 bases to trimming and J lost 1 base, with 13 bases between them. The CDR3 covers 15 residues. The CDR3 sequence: CASSLSIQGNTEAFF. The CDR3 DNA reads TGTGCCAGCAGCCTCAGTATCCAGGGGAACACTGAAGCTTTCTTT.

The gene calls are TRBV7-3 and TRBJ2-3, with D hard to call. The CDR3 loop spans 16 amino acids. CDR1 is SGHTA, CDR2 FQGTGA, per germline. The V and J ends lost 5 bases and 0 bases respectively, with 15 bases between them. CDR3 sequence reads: CASSPSAAASTDTQYF. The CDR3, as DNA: TGTGCCAGCAGCCCCTCGGCGGCGGCGAGCACAGATACGCAGTATTTT.

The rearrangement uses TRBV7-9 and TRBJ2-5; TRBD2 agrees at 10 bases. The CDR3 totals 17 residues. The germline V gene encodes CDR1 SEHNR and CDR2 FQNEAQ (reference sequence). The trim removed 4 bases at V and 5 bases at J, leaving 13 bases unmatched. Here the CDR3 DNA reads TGTGCCAGCAGCTCCCCGCTCTCTAGCGGGAGAGGGGAGACCCAGTACTTC. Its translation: CASSSPLSSGRGETQYF.

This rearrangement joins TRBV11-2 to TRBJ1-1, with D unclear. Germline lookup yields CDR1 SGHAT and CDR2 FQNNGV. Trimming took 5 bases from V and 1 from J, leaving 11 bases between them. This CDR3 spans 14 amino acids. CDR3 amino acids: CASSPGHTNTEAFF. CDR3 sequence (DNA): TGTGCCAGCAGCCCTGGGCATACGAACACTGAAGCTTTCTTT.

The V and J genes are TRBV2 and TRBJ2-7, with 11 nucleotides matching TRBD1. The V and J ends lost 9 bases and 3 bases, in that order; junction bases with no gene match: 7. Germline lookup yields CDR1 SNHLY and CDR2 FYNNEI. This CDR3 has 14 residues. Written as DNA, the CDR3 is TGTGCCAGAGAAAAGGGGACAGGGGGCTACGAGCAGTACTTC. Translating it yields CAREKGTGGYEQYF. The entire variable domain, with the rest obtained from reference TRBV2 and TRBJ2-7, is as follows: EPEVTQTPSHQVTQMGQEVILRCVPISNHLYFYWYRQILGQKVEFLVSFYNNEISEKSEIFDDQFSVERPDGSNFTLKIRSTKLEDSAMYFCAREKGTGGYEQYFGPGTRLTVT.

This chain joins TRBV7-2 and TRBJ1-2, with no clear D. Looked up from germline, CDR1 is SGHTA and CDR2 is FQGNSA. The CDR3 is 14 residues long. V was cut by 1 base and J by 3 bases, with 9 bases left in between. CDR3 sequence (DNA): TGTGCCAGCAGCTTAGACCCGGGAGACTATGGCTACACCTTC. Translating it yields CASSLDPGDYGYTF.

The CDR3 DNA reads TGTGCCAGCAGCAAGGACAGGGGGAGTGAAGCTTTCTTT. It translates to CASSKDRGSEAFF. The V call is TRBV11-3, the J call TRBJ1-1; 10 bases are a match to TRBD1. CDR1 is SGHNT, CDR2 YENEEA, per germline. The CDR3 consists of 13 residues. V was pared by 5 bases and J by 7 bases, with 4 bases of the junction left unmatched.

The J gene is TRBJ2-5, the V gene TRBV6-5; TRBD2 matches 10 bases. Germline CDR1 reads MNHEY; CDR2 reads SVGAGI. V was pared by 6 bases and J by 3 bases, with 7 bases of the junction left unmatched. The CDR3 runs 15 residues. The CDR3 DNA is TGTGCCAGCAGCCCTAGCGGGGGCCCCGAAGAGACCCAGTACTTC. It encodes CASSPSGGPEETQYF.

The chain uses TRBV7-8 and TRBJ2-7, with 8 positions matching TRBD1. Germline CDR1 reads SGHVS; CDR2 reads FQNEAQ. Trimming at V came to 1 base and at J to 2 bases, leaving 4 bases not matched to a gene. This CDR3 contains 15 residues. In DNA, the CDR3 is TGTGCCAGCAGCTTAGGCGGACAGGGTCCCTACGAGCAGTACTTC. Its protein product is CASSLGGQGPYEQYF.

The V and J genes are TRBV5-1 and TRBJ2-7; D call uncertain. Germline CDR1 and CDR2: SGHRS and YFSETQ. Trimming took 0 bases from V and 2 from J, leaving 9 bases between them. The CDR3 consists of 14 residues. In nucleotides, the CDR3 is TGCGCCAGCAGCTTGGCTCTGGGCCCCTACGAGCAGTACTTC. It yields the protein CASSLALGPYEQYF. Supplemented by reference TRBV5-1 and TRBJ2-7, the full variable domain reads KAGVTQTPRYLIKTRGQQVTLSCSPISGHRSVSWYQQTPGQGLQFLFEYFSETQRNKGNFPGRFSGRQFSNSRSEMNVSTLELGDSALYLCASSLALGPYEQYFGPGTRLTVT.

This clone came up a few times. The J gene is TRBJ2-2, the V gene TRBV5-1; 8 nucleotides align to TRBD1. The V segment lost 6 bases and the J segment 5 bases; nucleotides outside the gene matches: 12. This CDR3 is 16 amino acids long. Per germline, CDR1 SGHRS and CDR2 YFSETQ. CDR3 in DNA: TGCGCCAGCAAGGAGGTTGGGCAGGGGGCAACCGGGGAGCTGTTTTTT. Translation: CASKEVGQGATGELFF.

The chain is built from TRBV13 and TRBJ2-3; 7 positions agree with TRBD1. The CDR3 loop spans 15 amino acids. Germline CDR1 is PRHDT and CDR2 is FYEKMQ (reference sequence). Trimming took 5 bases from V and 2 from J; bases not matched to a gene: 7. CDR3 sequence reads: CASSNPGQPTDTQYF. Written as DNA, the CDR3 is TGTGCCAGCAGCAACCCGGGACAGCCCACAGATACGCAGTATTTT.

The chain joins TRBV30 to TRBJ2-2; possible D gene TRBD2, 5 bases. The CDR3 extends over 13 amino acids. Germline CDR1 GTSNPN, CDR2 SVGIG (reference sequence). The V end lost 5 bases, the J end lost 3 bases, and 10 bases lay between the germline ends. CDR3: CAWGLSDTGELFF. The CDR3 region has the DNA TGTGCCTGGGGACTTTCTGACACCGGGGAGCTGTTTTTT.

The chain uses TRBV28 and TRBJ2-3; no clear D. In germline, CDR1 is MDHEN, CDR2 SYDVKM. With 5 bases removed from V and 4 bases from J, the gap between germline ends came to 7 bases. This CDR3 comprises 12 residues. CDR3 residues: CASSTIADTQYF. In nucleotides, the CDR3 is TGTGCCAGCAGTACTATAGCAGATACGCAGTATTTT. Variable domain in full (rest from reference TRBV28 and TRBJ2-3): DVKVTQSSRYLVKRTGEKVFLECVQDMDHENMFWYRQDPGLGLRLIYFSYDVKMKEKGDIPEGYSVSREKKERFSLILESASTNQTSMYLCASSTIADTQYFGPGTRLTVL.

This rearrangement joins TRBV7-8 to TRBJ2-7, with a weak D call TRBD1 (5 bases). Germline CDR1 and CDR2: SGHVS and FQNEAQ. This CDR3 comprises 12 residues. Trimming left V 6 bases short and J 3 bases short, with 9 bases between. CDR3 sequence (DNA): TGTGCCAGCAGTTTCGACAGCTACGAGCAGTACTTC. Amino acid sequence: CASSFDSYEQYF.

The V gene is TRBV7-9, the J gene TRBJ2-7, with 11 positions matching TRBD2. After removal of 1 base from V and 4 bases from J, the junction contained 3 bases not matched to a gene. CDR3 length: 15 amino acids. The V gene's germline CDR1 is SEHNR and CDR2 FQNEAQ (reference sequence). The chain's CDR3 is CASSLGTSGRYEQYF. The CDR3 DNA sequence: TGTGCCAGCAGCTTAGGTACTAGCGGGAGATACGAGCAGTACTTC.

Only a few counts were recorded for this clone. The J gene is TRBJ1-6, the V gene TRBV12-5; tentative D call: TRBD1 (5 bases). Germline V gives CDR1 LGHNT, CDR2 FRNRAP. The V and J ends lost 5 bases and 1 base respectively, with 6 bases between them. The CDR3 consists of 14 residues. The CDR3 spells CASGTGSYNSPLHF. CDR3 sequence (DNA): TGTGCTAGTGGTACAGGTTCCTATAATTCACCCCTCCACTTT. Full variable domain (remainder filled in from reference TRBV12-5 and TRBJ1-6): DARVTQTPRHKVTEMGQEVTMRCQPILGHNTVFWYRQTMMQGLELLAYFRNRAPLDDSGMPKDRFSAEMPDATLATLKIQPSEPRDSAVYFCASGTGSYNSPLHFGNGTRLTVT.

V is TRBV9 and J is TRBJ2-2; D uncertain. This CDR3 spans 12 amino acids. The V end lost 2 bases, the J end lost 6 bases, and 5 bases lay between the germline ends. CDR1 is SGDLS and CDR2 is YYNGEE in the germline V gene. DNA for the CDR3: TGTGCCAGCAGCGTTCGTCCCGGGGAGCTGTTTTTT. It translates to CASSVRPGELFF.

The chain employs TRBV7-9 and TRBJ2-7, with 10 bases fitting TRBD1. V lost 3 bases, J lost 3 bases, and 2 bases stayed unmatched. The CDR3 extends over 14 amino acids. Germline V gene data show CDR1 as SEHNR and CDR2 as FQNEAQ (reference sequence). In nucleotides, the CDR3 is TGTGCCAGCAGCTTGTGGGACAGGGGCTACGAGCAGTACTTC. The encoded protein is CASSLWDRGYEQYF.

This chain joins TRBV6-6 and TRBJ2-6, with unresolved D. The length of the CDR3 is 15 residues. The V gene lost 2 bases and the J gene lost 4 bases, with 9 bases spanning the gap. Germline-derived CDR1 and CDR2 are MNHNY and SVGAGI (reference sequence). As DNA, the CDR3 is TGTGCCAGCAGTTACCTACCCCGGGGGGCCAACGTCCTGACTTTC. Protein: CASSYLPRGANVLTF.

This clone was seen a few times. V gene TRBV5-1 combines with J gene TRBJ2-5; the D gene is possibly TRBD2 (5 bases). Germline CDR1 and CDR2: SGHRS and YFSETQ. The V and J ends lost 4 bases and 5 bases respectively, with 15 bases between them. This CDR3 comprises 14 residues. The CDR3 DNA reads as TGCGCCAGCAGCCCCGGGAACCCGACCGAGACCCAGTACTTC. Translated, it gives CASSPGNPTETQYF.

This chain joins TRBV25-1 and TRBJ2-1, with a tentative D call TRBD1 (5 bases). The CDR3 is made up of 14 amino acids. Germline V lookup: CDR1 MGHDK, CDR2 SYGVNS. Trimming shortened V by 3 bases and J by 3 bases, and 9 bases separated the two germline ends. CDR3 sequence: CASSDSTVYNEQFF. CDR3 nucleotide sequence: TGTGCCAGCAGTGATTCGACAGTCTACAATGAGCAGTTCTTC.

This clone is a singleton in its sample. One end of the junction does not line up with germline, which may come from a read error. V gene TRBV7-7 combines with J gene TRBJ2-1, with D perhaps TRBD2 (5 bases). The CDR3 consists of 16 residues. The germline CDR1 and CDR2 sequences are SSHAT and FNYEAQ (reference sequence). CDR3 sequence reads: CASSLEVLGGYNEQFF. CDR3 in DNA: TGTGCTAGCAGCTTAGAAGTGTTAGGAGGCTACAATGAGCAGTTCTTC.

The CDR3 DNA sequence: TGTGCCAGCAGCTCTAGCGGGTACGAGCAGTACTTC. Translation: CASSSSGYEQYF. The rearrangement links TRBV5-5 to TRBJ2-7; 8 bases line up with TRBD2. The CDR3 has 12 amino acids. Germline lookup yields CDR1 SGHKS and CDR2 YYEKEE (reference sequence). With V trimmed by 3 bases and J by 4 bases, 0 bases remained unmatched.

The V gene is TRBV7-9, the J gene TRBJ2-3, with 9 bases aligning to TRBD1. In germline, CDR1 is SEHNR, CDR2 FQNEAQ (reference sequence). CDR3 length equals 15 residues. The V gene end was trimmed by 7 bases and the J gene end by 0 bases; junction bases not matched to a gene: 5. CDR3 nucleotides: TGTGCCAGCACCAGCGGGACAGGGAGCACAGATACGCAGTATTTT. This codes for CASTSGTGSTDTQYF.

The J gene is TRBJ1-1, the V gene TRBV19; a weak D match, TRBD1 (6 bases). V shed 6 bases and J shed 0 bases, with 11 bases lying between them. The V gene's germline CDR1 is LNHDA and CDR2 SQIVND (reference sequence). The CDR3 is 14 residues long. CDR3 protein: CASRGGAVNTEAFF. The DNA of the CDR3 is TGTGCCAGTAGAGGGGGGGCGGTGAACACTGAAGCTTTCTTT. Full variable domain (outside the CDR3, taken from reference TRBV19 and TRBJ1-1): DGGITQSPKYLFRKEGQNVTLSCEQNLNHDAMYWYRQDPGQGLRLIYYSQIVNDFQKGDIAEGYSVSREKKESFPLTVTSAQKNPTAFYLCASRGGAVNTEAFFGQGTRLTVV.

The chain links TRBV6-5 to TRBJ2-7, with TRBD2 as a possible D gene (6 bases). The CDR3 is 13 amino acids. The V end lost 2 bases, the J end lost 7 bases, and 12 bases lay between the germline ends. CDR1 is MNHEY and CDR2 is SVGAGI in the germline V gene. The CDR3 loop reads CASSYGAGREQYF. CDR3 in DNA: TGTGCCAGCAGTTACGGGGCGGGGAGGGAGCAGTACTTC.

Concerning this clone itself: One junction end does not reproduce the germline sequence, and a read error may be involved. The CDR3 DNA follows: TGTGCCAGCAGCGTCGGCCAGGGCATAGAGTCCCAGTACTTC. Its protein is CASSVGQGIESQYF. The chain is built from TRBV9 and TRBJ2-5, with D perhaps TRBD1 (5 bases). Germline V gives CDR1 SGDLS, CDR2 YYNGEE. This CDR3 spans 14 amino acids.

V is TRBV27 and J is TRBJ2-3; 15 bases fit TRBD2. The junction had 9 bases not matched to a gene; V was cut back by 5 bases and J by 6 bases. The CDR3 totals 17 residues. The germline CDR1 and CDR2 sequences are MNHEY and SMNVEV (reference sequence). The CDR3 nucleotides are TGTGCCAGCAGTCTCTGGACTAGCGGGGGGGCCTCGGATACGCAGTATTTT. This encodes CASSLWTSGGASDTQYF.

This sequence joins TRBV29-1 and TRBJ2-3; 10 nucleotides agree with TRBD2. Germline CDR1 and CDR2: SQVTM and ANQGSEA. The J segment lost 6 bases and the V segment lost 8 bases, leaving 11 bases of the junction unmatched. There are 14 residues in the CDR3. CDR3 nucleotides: TGCAGCTCCCGAGGGACTAGCGTTATGGATACGCAGTATTTT. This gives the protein CSSRGTSVMDTQYF.